The source of this TCR beta chain is a study of blood T cells in healthy people across ages (dated by TCRdb to the mid-2010s). Background on the whole study: In model experiments, roughly one uniquely barcoded TCR beta cDNA molecule per two T cells was captured by template switching. Using deep sequencing normalized with unique cDNA molecular identifiers, the study measured how TCR beta repertoire diversity changes with age. Four age groups were formed from the donors: young (average roughly 16 years), middle-aged (approximately 39), aged (62) and long-lived (more than 75). To avoid experimental bias, donors of different ages were distributed randomly across sequencing lanes. Using the same blood draw, the study looked at two additional independent replicas of 1 million unique cDNA reads for two donors, one aged 18 to 30 and the other aged 80 or older.

Systemically healthy Caucasian individuals from Russia, over 30 in total and aged about 6 to 95 years, were included as donors. Each donor gave ten milliliters of peripheral blood, collected into EDTA-treated Vacutainer tubes. PBMCs were isolated by Ficoll-Paque density-gradient centrifugation, with at least 6.5 million obtained per sample. Trizol reagent was used to extract total RNA from PBMCs, with at least 5.5 micrograms per sample. Naive CD45RAhigh/CD27high T cell percentages were measured by flow cytometry on a PBMC aliquot from every donor. The full study reports these points: As age increased, observed TCR beta diversity per million T cells dropped in a roughly linear way, and a significant reduction was already evident by age 40. Conclusive comparison of naive and antigen-experienced compartments was prevented by the profiling of bulk unsorted PBMCs. Observed TCR beta diversity correlated strongly with the percentage of naive T cells measured by flow cytometry. The long-lived group showed more naive CD4+ T cells, fewer expanded clones and increased TCR diversity than the aged group, suggesting age selection. Estimates of total diversity based on one million sequenced T cells were considered lower bounds and underestimates. Because the CMV infection status of the donors was unknown, age-related changes in expanded clonotypes may potentially have been confounded.

The library was prepared using 5' RACE. The sample was run on an Illumina HiSeq 2500. A second 7 to 11 cycle PCR used a sample-barcoded 5' primer and a J-beta primer mix. Each TCR beta cDNA molecule received a unique molecular identifier from a template-switch 5' adaptor carrying 12 random nucleotides. Each sample yielded at least 2.5 million CDR3-containing paired-end reads. First-strand cDNA synthesis was performed from all RNA using the Mint cDNA synthesis kit, with priming by a TRBC-specific oligonucleotide. After uracil-DNA glycosylase treatment, a first 18-cycle PCR used universal primers M1SS and BC2_uni_R on all cDNA. Concerning the study's data processing: Each sample was normalized by randomly selecting 1 million high-quality reads, each carrying a distinct molecular identifier. Reads sharing molecular identifiers were discarded rather than binned into consensus sequences. CDR3 identification, clonotype clustering and error correction used MiTCR with a Q25 quality threshold and the strictest error-elimination algorithm. A nonparametric unseen species model with Euler transformation was used to estimate lower-bound total TCR beta diversity. TCRdb redid the processing of the public reads, applying fastp at Q25 and MiXCR, and retained in-frame beta chains. Here each entry gathers all rows of one CDR3 protein and keeps the most common genes and DNA. What appears here as the V and J calls and clone size reflects TCRdb's work, not the paper's. The sample contains 550,000 to 700,000 distinct CDR3 sequences, 27% of them found a single time. The ten top clones hold around a sixth of the sample.

This clonotype has more than one count but fewer than ten. It lacks a known antigen. No base quality values were provided; no much bigger clone lies one nucleotide off. From the germline V gene, CDR1 is SQVTM and CDR2 is ANQGSEA. V drops 4 bases and J drops 1 base, leaving 7 bases in between. The CDR3 numbers 12 residues from cysteine through phenylalanine. Just the 36-base CDR3 DNA is kept, in frame starting at base 1. The receptor chain draws on TRBV29-1 and TRBJ1-1; the D gene assignment is ambiguous. Sequences were obtained from blood. The TCR originated in an older woman in good health. This receptor carries the CDR3 CSVGGGNTEAFF. The DNA sequence is as follows: TGCAGCGTTGGAGGAGGGAACACTGAAGCTTTCTTT.